The 18 T cell receptor beta chains below all came from one sample that was sequenced in a study of T cells in Graves' hyperthyroidism and ophthalmopathy. RNA transcripts served as the template for amplifying TCR beta CDR3 regions. The TCR CDR3 first-round RT-PCR relied on the HTBI primer set. MiXCR was run by TCRdb on the multiplex PCR reads, yielding one entry per CDR3 protein. The repertoire holds 480,000 or so distinct CDR3 sequences, 46% seen once, with around two fifths in the top ten. The material sequenced was peripheral blood or thyroid tissue (not recorded which). The receptors shown here come from an adult woman with Graves' disease, either hyperthyroidism or ophthalmopathy (not recorded which).

This clonotype was seen many times. The chain couples TRBV6-1 to TRBJ1-2; D is possibly TRBD1 (5 bases). The germline gives CDR1 MNHNS, CDR2 SASEGT. This CDR3 has 15 residues. With 0 bases removed from V and 4 bases from J, the gap between germline ends came to 12 bases. The CDR3 loop reads CASSEAPGGGYGYTF. CDR3 bases: TGTGCCAGCAGTGAAGCGCCCGGGGGAGGCTATGGCTACACCTTC.

This clonotype was seen ten or more times. The rearrangement uses TRBV6-5 and TRBJ1-2; D is uncertain. The CDR3 totals 13 residues. The ends were cut back, 2 bases at V and 1 base at J, with 5 bases in the middle. The germline CDR1 and CDR2 sequences are MNHEY and SVGAGI. Here the CDR3 DNA reads TGTGCCAGCAGTTACGACGGTAACTATGGCTACACCTTC. It is translated as CASSYDGNYGYTF.

A few counts support this clonotype. V is TRBV28 and J is TRBJ1-2; 8 bases are a match to TRBD1. The germline V gene encodes CDR1 MDHEN and CDR2 SYDVKM. This CDR3 region has 12 residues. V shed 4 bases and J 6 bases; nucleotides not matched to a gene: 1. This CDR3 is CASSSQGDGYTF. In DNA form, the CDR3 reads TGTGCCAGCAGTTCACAGGGGGATGGCTACACCTTC.

On this clonotype: An end of the junction does not agree with germline; a read error may underlie this. The CDR3 nucleotides read TGCGCCAGCAGTGTCCCGGGTAACAGGGAAGTCACTGAAGCTTTCTTT. It specifies CASSVPGNREVTEAFF. J is TRBJ1-1 and V is TRBV7-9; perhaps TRBD1 as D (6 bases). The CDR3 is 16 amino acids. CDR1 and CDR2 from the germline V gene are SEHNR and FQNEAQ (reference sequence).

This clonotype came up a few times. The chain employs TRBV10-3 and TRBJ1-6; 7 positions agree with TRBD1. This CDR3 comprises 14 residues. The J segment lost 9 bases and the V segment lost 4 bases, leaving 6 bases of the junction unmatched. Germline CDR1 is ENHRY and CDR2 is SYGVKD. The DNA for the CDR3 is TGTGCCATCAGTGTGACAGGGCTCGGTTCACCCCTCCACTTT. The encoded protein is CAISVTGLGSPLHF.

J is TRBJ2-7 and V is TRBV20-1; 8 bases align to TRBD1. The DNA end is more similar to TRBJ2-5, so the J call may be wrong. Per the germline V gene, CDR1 is DFQATT and CDR2 is SNEGSKA (reference sequence). This CDR3 region has 15 residues. Here the CDR3 reads CSAGTGGAGQETQYF. The CDR3 nucleotides read TGCAGTGCTGGGACAGGCGGGGCAGGTCAAGAGACCCAGTACTTC.

The chain couples TRBV29-1 to TRBJ2-7; D could derive from TRBD1 or TRBD2 (5 bases each). Germline V gene data show CDR1 as SQVTM and CDR2 as ANQGSEA. The V gene lost 6 bases and the J gene lost 4 bases, with 22 bases spanning the gap. This CDR3 contains 15 residues. The CDR3 nucleotides are TGCAGCGTCCTCAAAAGGGGACGACCCTATTACGAGCAGTACTTC. Its translation: CSVLKRGRPYYEQYF.

This clonotype was counted at least ten times. The rearrangement links TRBV20-1 to TRBJ2-7; no clear D gene. The CDR3 has 14 amino acids. Looked up from germline, CDR1 is DFQATT and CDR2 is SNEGSKA (reference sequence). The V end lost 6 bases, the J end lost 6 bases, and 21 bases lay between the germline ends. The CDR3 nucleotides read TGCAGTGCAAATAAACCATTAACAAGCTGCGAGCAGTACTTC. The encoded protein is CSANKPLTSCEQYF.

This clonotype has ten or more counts. The chain employs TRBV10-3 and TRBJ2-7; D is ambiguous. V was cut by 8 bases and J by 1 base, with 12 bases left in between. Germline V lookup: CDR1 ENHRY, CDR2 SYGVKD. CDR3 length: 13 residues. The CDR3 loop reads CAIGERNSYEQYF. The CDR3 DNA sequence: TGTGCCATCGGGGAAAGGAATTCCTACGAGCAGTACTTC.

V and J are TRBV29-1 and TRBJ2-7; the match to TRBD1 covers 7 bases. J was trimmed by 0 bases and V by 5 bases; bases with no gene match: 4. Germline CDR1 reads SQVTM; CDR2 reads ANQGSEA. This CDR3 contains 13 residues. The CDR3 sequence is CSVPGDSSYEQYF. In DNA, the CDR3 is TGCAGCGTTCCTGGGGACAGCTCCTACGAGCAGTACTTC.

This clonotype was observed at least ten times. The chain uses TRBV20-1 and TRBJ1-2; 11 bases fit TRBD1. The CDR3 covers 15 residues. J lost 8 bases, V lost 0 bases, and 8 bases had no gene match. The germline CDR1 and CDR2 sequences are DFQATT and SNEGSKA (reference sequence). For the CDR3, the DNA is TGCAGTGCTAGAGATTTGGACAGGGGGCGCCACGGCTACACCTTC. Translating it yields CSARDLDRGRHGYTF.

This clonotype was observed many times. The chain is built from TRBV29-1 and TRBJ1-2; 9 nucleotides agree with TRBD1. V lost 6 bases to trimming and J lost 8 bases; unmatched junction nucleotides: 7. The CDR3 is 12 residues long. Germline loops: CDR1 SQVTM, CDR2 ANQGSEA. CDR3: CSVPGQGGGYTF. The DNA of the CDR3 is TGCAGCGTCCCGGGACAGGGCGGAGGCTACACCTTC.

The chain uses TRBV9 and TRBJ1-6; D not resolved. Trimming cost V 0 bases and J 8 bases, with 6 bases left between them. Germline lookup yields CDR1 SGDLS and CDR2 YYNGEE. This CDR3 is 13 amino acids long. This CDR3 reads CASSVEFDSPLHF. CDR3 in DNA: TGTGCCAGCAGCGTAGAGTTTGATTCACCCCTCCACTTT. Supplemented by reference TRBV9 and TRBJ1-6, the full variable domain reads DSGVTQTPKHLITATGQRVTLRCSPRSGDLSVYWYQQSLDQGLQFLIQYYNGEERAKGNILERFSAQQFPDLHSELNLSSLELGDSALYFCASSVEFDSPLHFGNGTRLTVT.

V gene TRBV29-1 combines with J gene TRBJ2-7; D not resolved. Germline CDR1 reads SQVTM; CDR2 reads ANQGSEA. The CDR3 has 12 residues. Trimming shortened V by 7 bases and J by 1 base, and 11 bases separated the two germline ends. CDR3 residues: CSGVTSSYEQYF. The CDR3 nucleotides read TGCAGCGGAGTGACAAGTTCCTACGAGCAGTACTTC.

This clonotype was picked up many times. The CDR3 DNA sequence: TGTGCCAGCAGCCCCCGAATGGGGGGCGTTGGCTACGAGCAGTACTTC. It is translated as CASSPRMGGVGYEQYF. The rearrangement uses TRBV9 and TRBJ2-7; D possibly uses TRBD1 or TRBD2 (6 bases each). V lost 4 bases, J lost 3 bases, and 20 bases lay in between. Germline V gene sequence: CDR1 SGDLS, CDR2 YYNGEE. The CDR3 covers 16 residues.

The chain has TRBV7-3 and TRBJ2-2; 12 bases match TRBD2. The germline CDR1 and CDR2 sequences are SGHTA and FQGTGA. V lost 5 bases and J lost 4; bases outside the gene matches: 5. The CDR3 length is 16 residues. As DNA, the CDR3 is TGTGCCAGCAGCCCCACTAGCGGGAGGTCCACCGGGGAGCTGTTTTTT. Protein: CASSPTSGRSTGELFF.

This clonotype was found many times. The gene calls are TRBV20-1 and TRBJ1-5; 10 nucleotides line up with TRBD1. The trim removed 2 bases at V and 0 bases at J, leaving 7 bases unmatched. This CDR3 is built from 17 residues. The germline CDR1 and CDR2 sequences are DFQATT and SNEGSKA (reference sequence). The CDR3 sequence: CSARRDRGYYSNQPQHF. In nucleotides, the CDR3 is TGCAGTGCTAGACGGGACAGGGGTTACTATAGCAATCAGCCCCAGCATTTT.

This clonotype was recorded at least ten times. This chain links TRBV6-1 with TRBJ1-5, with TRBD1 matching over 7 bases. The trim removed 7 bases at V and 6 bases at J, leaving 9 bases unmatched. The CDR3 is 14 residues long. Germline V gene sequence: CDR1 MNHNS, CDR2 SASEGT. CDR3 residues: CASTMDRTLQPQHF. The CDR3 DNA is TGTGCCAGCACTATGGACAGGACGCTTCAGCCCCAGCATTTT.